The rows below give T cell receptor beta chains drawn from one sample of a study of human T cells and chemical hapten exposure. MiXCR, applied by TCRdb to the RACE reads, yields one record per CDR3 protein. The table records more than 75,000 distinct CDR3 sequences, about 9% of them present only once. This specimen was whole blood, taken in connection with sensitization to the hapten diphenylcyclopropenone (DPC). These receptors were collected from a woman between 40 and 50 years old with alopecia areata. Some clones in this sample may be carry-over from other donors' samples. Both conserved end residues are part of each CDR3. A D gene is named only where the DNA matches it firmly. Size values are once, few and many counts, or a class for expanded clones, and some rows have none.

cdr3_nt cdr3_aa clone_size v_call d_call j_call
TGCAGTGCCCGGGCCGGGACTAGCGGGAAATACAACGAGCAGTACTTC CSARAGTSGKYNEQYF many TRBV20-1 TRBD2 TRBJ2-7
TGTGCCAGCAGCCCTCGCATGGGTAGCACAGATACGCAGTATTTT CASSPRMGSTDTQYF few TRBV7-6 NA TRBJ2-3
TGCGCCAGCAGCCTCCTAGACAGGGAGGAAAAACTGTTTTTT CASSLLDREEKLFF NA TRBV4-3 TRBD1 TRBJ1-4
TGCGCCAGCAGCCAAGACTTCCCGGGACGTCTAGACGAGCAGTACTTC CASSQDFPGRLDEQYF NA TRBV4-3 NA TRBJ2-7
TGTGCCAGCAGCCAAGCTTGGGTCGGGGGGACTGAAGCTTTCTTT CASSQAWVGGTEAFF many TRBV3-1 NA TRBJ1-1
TGTGCCAGCAGCTTCTCCAGGGATCAGCCCCAGCATTTT CASSFSRDQPQHF NA TRBV5-6 NA TRBJ1-5
TGTGCCAGCAGGCGGGGGGCAGGATCACCCCTCCACTTT CASRRGAGSPLHF many TRBV6-5 NA TRBJ1-6
TGCAGCGTTGAATGGGGACAGGGGGATGAGGGAGCATCCTACAATGAGCAGTTCTTC CSVEWGQGDEGASYNEQFF many TRBV29-1 TRBD1 TRBJ2-1
TGTGCCAGCAGATCCTATAGGCATTACGAAGCTTTCTTT CASRSYRHYEAFF few TRBV27 NA TRBJ1-1
TGTGCCAGCAGCTTAGGGGGCGACAGGGCGGATACGCAGTATTTT CASSLGGDRADTQYF few TRBV11-3 TRBD1 TRBJ2-3
TGTGCCAGCAGCCTCAGACGGAATTCACCCCTCCACTTT CASSLRRNSPLHF many TRBV6-4 NA TRBJ1-6
TGTGCCTGGAGTCCTGGCCACTACGAGCAGTACTTC CAWSPGHYEQYF many TRBV30 NA TRBJ2-7
TGTGCCACCAGCTCCCCACCCACTAGCAATCAGCCCCAGCATTTT CATSSPPTSNQPQHF NA TRBV15 NA TRBJ1-5
TGTGCCACCCGCCAGGGTTTTCACACTGAAGCTTTCTTT CATRQGFHTEAFF NA TRBV25-1 NA TRBJ1-1
TGTGCCAGCAGCTTAGGTACCGGAGGCATTCAGTACTTC CASSLGTGGIQYF NA TRBV7-2 NA TRBJ2-4
TGTGCCTGGAGTAGGAGGGGGCTGGCTAGCGGGAGGTTTAATGAGCAGTTCTTC CAWSRRGLASGRFNEQFF many TRBV30 TRBD2 TRBJ2-1
TGCAGTGCTAGCCGGGACCCAAATTCACCCCTCCACTTT CSASRDPNSPLHF many TRBV20-1 NA TRBJ1-6
TGTGCCAGCAGCCAAAGAGGCCGGGACAACTATGGCTACACCTTC CASSQRGRDNYGYTF many TRBV3-1 NA TRBJ1-2
TGTGCCAGCAGTTACTCAGAGCCCGGACAGCTGTATAATTCACCCCTCCACTTT CASSYSEPGQLYNSPLHF many TRBV6-5 NA TRBJ1-6
TGTGCCAGCAGTTCCGGACTAGCGGGAGAGTATGAGCAGTTCTTC CASSSGLAGEYEQFF NA TRBV12-3/TRBV12-4 TRBD2 TRBJ2-1
TGTGCCAGCAGCCCCCAGGGGGTCATCGAGCAGTACTTC CASSPQGVIEQYF few TRBV5-6 TRBD1 TRBJ2-7
TGTGCCAGCAGTTTATTAACCCAGGGCGGCAGGAGCGATCAGCCCCAGCATTTT CASSLLTQGGRSDQPQHF few TRBV28 NA TRBJ1-5
TGTGCCAGCAGCCAAGTTTCTGGGAAGGGGGCCACAGATACGCAGTATTTT CASSQVSGKGATDTQYF NA TRBV3-2 NA TRBJ2-3
TGTGCCAGCAGCGTAGACCCCCAGAAGACCCAGTACTTC CASSVDPQKTQYF NA TRBV9 NA TRBJ2-5
TGTGCCAGCAGCTTAGAAGGCAGGATGACTAGCACAGATACGCAGTATTTT CASSLEGRMTSTDTQYF many TRBV7-6 NA TRBJ2-3
TGTGCCAGCAGCTCAACCTCTGGGGCCAACGTCCTGACTTTC CASSSTSGANVLTF many TRBV6-5 NA TRBJ2-6
TGCGCCAGCAGCGCGGGACCCTCTGGGGCCAACGTCCTGACTTTC CASSAGPSGANVLTF few TRBV5-1 NA TRBJ2-6
TGCAGCGTTGATCTGCGGGGGGGTGGCACTGAAGCTTTCTTT CSVDLRGGGTEAFF NA TRBV29-1 NA TRBJ1-1
TGTGCCAGCAGTTACACGTCCCCGAGGGAGGAGGATCAGCCCCAGCATTTT CASSYTSPREEDQPQHF few TRBV6-2/TRBV6-3 NA TRBJ1-5
TGCAGTGCTAGAGCGCAGGTGGGCCCCTACGAGCAGTACTTC CSARAQVGPYEQYF many TRBV20-1 NA TRBJ2-7
TGTGCCAGCAGTTACTTCCTGGTGTTTACCGGGGAGCTGTTTTTT CASSYFLVFTGELFF NA TRBV6-2/TRBV6-3 NA TRBJ2-2
TGTGCCAGTAGTATGGGCGGGGGAGTGGCGGAGACCCAGTACTTC CASSMGGGVAETQYF many TRBV19 TRBD2 TRBJ2-5
TGCAGTGCTTGGGGGAGACAGGGTAATGAAAAACTGTTTTTT CSAWGRQGNEKLFF NA TRBV20-1 TRBD1 TRBJ1-4
TGTGCCAGCAGCTTGTCCTACAATGAGCAGTTCTTC CASSLSYNEQFF many TRBV7-2 NA TRBJ2-1
TGCAGCGTCTTGAACCCAGGGTGGGATGGCTACACCTTC CSVLNPGWDGYTF NA TRBV29-1 NA TRBJ1-2
TGTGCCAGCAGCCCCGACCCCATCTCCTACAATGAGCAGTTCTTC CASSPDPISYNEQFF NA TRBV7-2 NA TRBJ2-1
TGTGCCAGCAGTGATCCGGGCAATGAGCAGTTCTTC CASSDPGNEQFF few TRBV6-1 NA TRBJ2-1
TGTGCCACCACCACCGGGACAGGGGTCCAAGAGACCCAGTACTTC CATTTGTGVQETQYF few TRBV10-3 TRBD1 TRBJ2-5
TGTGCCAGCAGGGAACTAGCGGGAGGCCGCGAGCAGTACTTC CASRELAGGREQYF many TRBV6-2/TRBV6-3 TRBD2 TRBJ2-7
TGTGCCAGCAGCCAAGAGCACTCCACAGATACGCAGTATTTT CASSQEHSTDTQYF many TRBV3-1 NA TRBJ2-3
TGTGCCAGCAGTCCGGGACTGCTAGCCAAAAACATTCAGTACTTC CASSPGLLAKNIQYF many TRBV28 NA TRBJ2-4
TGTGCCAGCAGATTTACCCTGGTGGAGGAGCAGTACTTC CASRFTLVEEQYF few TRBV28 NA TRBJ2-7
TGTGCCAGCAGTGTAATACAGGAGACCCAGTACTTC CASSVIQETQYF NA TRBV28 NA TRBJ2-5
TGTGCCAGCAGTCCTATATTGAACACTGAAGCTTTCTTT CASSPILNTEAFF NA TRBV12-3/TRBV12-4 NA TRBJ1-1
TGTGCCAGCGGCCAGGGGGTAAATTCGTATGAGCAGTTCTTC CASGQGVNSYEQFF NA TRBV9 TRBD1 TRBJ2-1
TGTGCCAGCAGCTTAGAGGAACTAGCGGGAGGAAACGGGCAGTATTTT CASSLEELAGGNGQYF NA TRBV7-2 TRBD2 TRBJ2-3
TGTGCCTGGAGTGCGGATAGCAATCAGCCCCAGCATTTT CAWSADSNQPQHF few TRBV30 NA TRBJ1-5
TGTGCCAGCAGCGAATCGGCAGGGGGCAAAAGCGAGGACATTCAGTACTTC CASSESAGGKSEDIQYF few TRBV9 TRBD1 TRBJ2-4
TGCGCCAGCAGCCCTCGGACAGGGAATTCACCCCTCCACTTT CASSPRTGNSPLHF once TRBV5-1 TRBD1 TRBJ1-6